This section outlines one T cell receptor beta chain sequence together with its context. This specimen comes from a study of technical replicates of blood from several donors. The CDR3 loop spans 14 amino acids. V was shortened by 5 bases and J by 2 bases, with 12 bases between the two germline ends. Germline CDR1 LNHDA, CDR2 SQIVND (reference sequence). Sequencing used immunoSEQ multiplex PCR; TCRdb keeps in-frame clones, though not all of them. The sample records some 99,000 clones, approximately 95% being singletons. The source of this sequence is a human donor in good health. The rearrangement links TRBV19 to TRBJ2-5; a weak D match, TRBD2 (5 bases). Material for sequencing was T cells isolated from PBMCs. CDR3 protein: CASSEGAGQETQYF. The CDR3 nucleotides read TGTGCCAGTAGTGAGGGAGCCGGGCAAGAGACCCAGTACTTC.